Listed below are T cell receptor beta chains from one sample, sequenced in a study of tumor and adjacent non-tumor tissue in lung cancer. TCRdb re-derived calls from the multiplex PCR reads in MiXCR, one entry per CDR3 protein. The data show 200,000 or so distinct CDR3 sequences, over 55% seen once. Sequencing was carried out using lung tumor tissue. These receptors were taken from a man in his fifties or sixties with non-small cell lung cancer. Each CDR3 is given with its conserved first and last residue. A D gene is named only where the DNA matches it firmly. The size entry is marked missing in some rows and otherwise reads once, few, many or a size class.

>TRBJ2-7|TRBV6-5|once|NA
TGTGCTAGCGGCAATTGGGGAGCCACTCGCTACGAGCAGTACTTC
CASGNWGATRYEQYF
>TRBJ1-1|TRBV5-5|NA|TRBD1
TGTGCCAGCAGATTCGGACAGGGGACGATTGAGGCTTTCTTT
CASRFGQGTIEAFF
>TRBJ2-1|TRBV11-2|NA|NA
TGTGCCAGCAGAGGGGGAAGCGAGGGGTCCTACAATGAGCAGTTATTC
CASRGGSEGSYNEQLF
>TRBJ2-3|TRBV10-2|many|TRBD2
TGCGCCAGCAGCCAGGGCCGTGGCGGGGGAGCTACAGATACGCAGTATTTT
CASSQGRGGGATDTQYF
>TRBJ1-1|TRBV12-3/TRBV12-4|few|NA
TGTGCCAGCAGTTTCCCTACAGGTCGTGAAGCTTTCTTT
CASSFPTGREAFF
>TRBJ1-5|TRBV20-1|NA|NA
TGCAGTGCTAGCTCAGGGCATAGCAATCAGCCCCAGCATTTT
CSASSGHSNQPQHF
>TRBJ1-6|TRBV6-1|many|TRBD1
TGTGCCAGCAGGTTCCGGGACAGTAATTCACCCCTCCACTTT
CASRFRDSNSPLHF
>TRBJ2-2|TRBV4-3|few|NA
TGCGCCAGCAGCCAGAGGGGGGAAGACACCGGGGAGCTGTTTTTT
CASSQRGEDTGELFF
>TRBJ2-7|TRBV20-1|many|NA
TGCAGTGCTAGAAGAGCGGGTCAATCCTACGAGCAGTACTTC
CSARRAGQSYEQYF
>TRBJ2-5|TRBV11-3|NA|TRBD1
TGTGTCAGCAGCCGCGGGACAGGTATACAAGAGACCCAGTACTTC
CVSSRGTGIQETQYF
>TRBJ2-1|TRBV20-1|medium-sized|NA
TGCAGTGCTAGACCTTCGGCGGGGAAGCTTAGTGAGCAGTTCTTC
CSARPSAGKLSEQFF
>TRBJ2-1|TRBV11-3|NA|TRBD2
TGTGCCAGTAGCCCAACCCCGGGACTAGCGTGGAATAAGCAGTTCTTC
CASSPTPGLAWNKQFF
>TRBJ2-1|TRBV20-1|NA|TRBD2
TGCAGTGCTAAGGTGGGACTAAATGGGCAGTTCTTC
CSAKVGLNGQFF
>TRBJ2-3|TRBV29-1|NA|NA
TGCAGCGTTAACCGGGACGGGGGCACAGATACGCAGTATTTT
CSVNRDGGTDTQYF
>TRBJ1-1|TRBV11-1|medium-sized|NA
TGTGCCAGCAGCTTAGCGCAGGGGATTACTGAAGCTTTCTTT
CASSLAQGITEAFF
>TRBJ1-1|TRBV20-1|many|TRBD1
TGCAGTGCTAGAGCAAGGACAGGGGGCGCCTGGAACACTGAAGCTTTCTTT
CSARARTGGAWNTEAFF
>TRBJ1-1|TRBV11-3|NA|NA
TGTGCAAGCAGCTTTGGGGAGAACACTGAAGTTTTCTTT
CASSFGENTEVFF
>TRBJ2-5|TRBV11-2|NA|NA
TGTGCCAGCACGCAGTGTGGGTTAGAGACCCAGTACTTC
CASTQCGLETQYF
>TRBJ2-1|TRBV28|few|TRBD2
TGTGCCAGCAGCCTAGGGCAAGCGGGAATCAATGAGCAGTTCTTC
CASSLGQAGINEQFF
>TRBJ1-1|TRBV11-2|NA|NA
TGTACCAGCAGCCCTCAGAGGTTCGCTGAAGCTTTCTTT
CTSSPQRFAEAFF
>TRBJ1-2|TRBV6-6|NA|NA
TGTGCCAGCAGTTACTCGGAAAGGCGAGGCTACACCTTC
CASSYSERRGYTF
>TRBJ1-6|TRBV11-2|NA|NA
TGTGCCAGTAGCTTAGAGAGAGGTAGTAATTCATCCCTCCAGTTT
CASSLERGSNSSLQF